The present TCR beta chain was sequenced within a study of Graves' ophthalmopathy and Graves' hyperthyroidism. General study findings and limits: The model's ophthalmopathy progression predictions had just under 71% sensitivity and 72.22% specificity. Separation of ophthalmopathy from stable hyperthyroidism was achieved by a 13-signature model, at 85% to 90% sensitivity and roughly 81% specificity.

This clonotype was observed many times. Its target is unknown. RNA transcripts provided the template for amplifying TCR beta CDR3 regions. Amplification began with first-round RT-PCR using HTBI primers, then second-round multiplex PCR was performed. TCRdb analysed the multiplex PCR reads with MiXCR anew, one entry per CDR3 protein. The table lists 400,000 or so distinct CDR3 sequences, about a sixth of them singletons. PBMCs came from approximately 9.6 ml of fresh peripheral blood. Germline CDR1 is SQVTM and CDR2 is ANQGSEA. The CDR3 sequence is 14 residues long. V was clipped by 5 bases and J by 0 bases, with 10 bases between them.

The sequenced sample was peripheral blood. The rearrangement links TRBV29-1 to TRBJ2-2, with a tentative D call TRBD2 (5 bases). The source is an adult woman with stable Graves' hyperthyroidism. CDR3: CSVRWGANTGELFF. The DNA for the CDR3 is TGCAGCGTTCGATGGGGAGCGAACACCGGGGAGCTGTTTTTT.